The clone carrying this T cell receptor (beta chain) was recorded a few times. The antigen remains undetermined. The data were taken from a study of T-cell memory formation after mild COVID-19. Via MiXCR, TCRdb re-called the 5' RACE reads, giving one row per CDR3 protein. Found here are some 340,000 distinct CDR3 sequences, approximately 12% of them singletons; the top ten hold over 20%. The germline V gene has CDR1 SGHTA and CDR2 FQGNSA. Between the trimmed V and J ends, which lost 5 bases and 4 bases, there was a span of 11 bases. The CDR3 sequence is 14 residues long. Overall study findings and caveats: Whether second-wave clones peaking at day 37 were SARS-CoV-2 specific went unconfirmed. A second wave expanding day 15 to 37 was CD4+-biased; contracting clones were balanced. Shrinking CD4+ clones resided mostly in CM and EM, and CD8+ ones in EMRA.

The chain carries TRBV7-2 and TRBJ2-2; D gene ambiguous. The sequence came from a man between 18 and 29 years old who had mild COVID-19 (a few samples of this study predate the infection). Cell type and time point are not known. Sequences were obtained from PBMCs or a T cell subset sorted from them (not recorded which). CDR3 DNA: TGTGCCAGCAGCGCGCGTCCCGCCACCGGGGAGCTGTTTTTT. Protein sequence: CASSARPATGELFF.